This TCR beta chain was documented in a study of OX40 agonist ivuxolimab in advanced cancers. Study-wide background: Eligibility admitted prior anti-PD-1, anti-PD-L1 or anti-CTLA-4 therapy; about 42% had some.

The method was immunoSEQ multiplex PCR; TCRdb's version includes in-frame clones alone and lacks a portion of them. The table lists tens of thousands of clones, 86% of them singletons. Overall study findings and caveats: CD4+ T cells averaged fewer expanded clones than CD8+ T cells. There was clonal expansion of CD4+ and CD8+ blood T cells by week 6 at 0.1 to 3.0 mg/kg.

Turning to this clone: The antigen remains unidentified.

Germline CDR1 GTSNPN, CDR2 SVGIG (reference sequence). The CDR3 is 14 amino acids. Trimming removed 2 bases at V and 2 bases at J, with 9 bases between. Enrollment shut out patients with autoimmune disease history or systemic immunosuppression. This sequence originates from an adult with an advanced solid tumor such as melanoma, head and neck, liver or kidney cancer. Sequenced here: CD4+ or CD8+ T cells sorted from blood, sampled in a trial of the OX40 agonist ivuxolimab. This chain connects TRBV30 to TRBJ1-4, with D uncertain. The CDR3 bases are TGTGCCTGGAGTCCATGGGCCACTAATGAAAAACTGTTTTTT. Translating gives CAWSPWATNEKLFF.